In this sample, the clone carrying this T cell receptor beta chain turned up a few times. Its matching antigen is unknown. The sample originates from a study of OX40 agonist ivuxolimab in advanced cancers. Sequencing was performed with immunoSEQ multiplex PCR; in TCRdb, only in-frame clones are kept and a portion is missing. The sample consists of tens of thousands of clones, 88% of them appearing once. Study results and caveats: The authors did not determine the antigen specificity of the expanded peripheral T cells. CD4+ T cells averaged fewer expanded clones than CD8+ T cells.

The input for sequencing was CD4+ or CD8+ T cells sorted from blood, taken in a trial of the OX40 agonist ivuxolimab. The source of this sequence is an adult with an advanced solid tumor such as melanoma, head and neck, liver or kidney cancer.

The CDR3 region is CASRTQGPGPLHF. The CDR3 nucleotides are TGTGCCAGCAGGACACAGGGGCCCGGGCCCCTCCACTTT. The V and J genes are TRBV6-1 and TRBJ1-6; 7 bases line up with TRBD1. Germline CDR1 and CDR2: MNHNS and SASEGT. CDR3 length: 13 residues. V gave up 6 bases and J gave up 13 bases; unmatched junction bases: 9.